These T cell receptor beta chains were read from a single sample in a study of Graves' ophthalmopathy and Graves' hyperthyroidism. A single record per CDR3 protein comes from TCRdb applying MiXCR to the multiplex PCR reads. The sample comprises 300,000 to 350,000 distinct CDR3 sequences, roughly a sixth of which are singletons, and more than 9% rests with the top ten. The sample taken for sequencing was peripheral blood. These receptors all come from an adult man with Graves' ophthalmopathy. Both conserved end residues are part of each CDR3. The D gene is left open where the match is weak. Size tells how often a clone was seen (once, few, many) or the class of an expanded clone, and some rows leave it out.

V,size,D,J,DNA,CDR3
TRBV5-1,NA,NA,TRBJ1-3,TGCGTCAGCAGCTCTCCGAGGGGTTCTGGAAACACCATATATTTT,CVSSSPRGSGNTIYF
TRBV28,many,TRBD2,TRBJ2-7,TGTGCCAGCAGTTTGGGTGGAGCGGGAACCTCCTACGAGCAGTACTTC,CASSLGGAGTSYEQYF
TRBV6-2/TRBV6-3,NA,NA,TRBJ2-5,TGTGCCAGCAGCCACCTCGAGCAAGAGACCCAGTACTTC,CASSHLEQETQYF
TRBV12-3/TRBV12-4,many,NA,TRBJ1-2,TGTGCCAGCACCTACGGCCCTTATGGCTACACCTTC,CASTYGPYGYTF
TRBV2,NA,NA,TRBJ1-1,TGTGCCAGCGGACCCGGGCGGAGGAACACTGAAGCTTTCTTT,CASGPGRRNTEAFF
TRBV5-1,many,TRBD1,TRBJ2-6,TGCGCCAGCAGTACCGGGACAGGGGTTGTTGGGGCCAACGTCCTGACTTTC,CASSTGTGVVGANVLTF
TRBV6-1,many,NA,TRBJ1-5,TGTGCCAGCAAGAGGGGTCTGGGTCAGCCCCAGCATTTT,CASKRGLGQPQHF
TRBV11-2,many,NA,TRBJ2-5,TGTGCCAGCAGCGGATATAGGGGAGCGGGAGAGACCCAGTACTTC,CASSGYRGAGETQYF
TRBV28,many,TRBD1,TRBJ1-2,TGTGCCAGCAGTTCCTCGGACAGGGTTGACTATGGCTACACCTTC,CASSSSDRVDYGYTF
TRBV20-1,NA,NA,TRBJ2-5,TGCAGTGCTAGAGGGACCGCGGAGACCCAGTACTTC,CSARGTAETQYF
TRBV2,many,NA,TRBJ2-5,TGTGCCAGCAGTGAGCGACGGGGCCAAGAGACCCAGTACTTC,CASSERRGQETQYF
TRBV4-1,many,TRBD2,TRBJ2-7,TGCGCCAGCAGCGGGAGCGGGAGGGGATACGAGCAGTACTTC,CASSGSGRGYEQYF
TRBV6-1,many,NA,TRBJ1-2,TGTGCCAGCAGTGAATCAACTAGTGGTGGCTACACCTTC,CASSESTSGGYTF
TRBV6-2/TRBV6-3,many,NA,TRBJ2-5,TGTGCCAGCAGCAACCGTTGGGGCAGGGCACAAGAGACCCAGTACTTC,CASSNRWGRAQETQYF
TRBV20-1,many,NA,TRBJ2-7,TGCAGTGCTAGTCTTGGGACTTTCTCCTACGAGCAGTACTTC,CSASLGTFSYEQYF
TRBV11-2,many,NA,TRBJ1-1,TGTGCCAGCAGCCCCCGCGTGGGGCTGAACACTGAAGCTTTCTTT,CASSPRVGLNTEAFF
TRBV11-2,few,NA,TRBJ2-7,TGTGCCAGCAGCTTAGGACGGGAGTACTCCTACGAGCAGTACTTC,CASSLGREYSYEQYF
TRBV30,many,TRBD1,TRBJ2-5,TGTGCCTGGGATACAGACAGGGGCGCGAGGGGAACCCAGTACTTC,CAWDTDRGARGTQYF
TRBV5-1,many,TRBD1,TRBJ2-7,TGCGCCAGCAGCTTGGCCGGGACAGCCAACGAGCAGTACTTC,CASSLAGTANEQYF
TRBV20-1,many,TRBD1,TRBJ1-2,TGCAGTGCTAGGGACAGGGGGCGCGGTAGTAACTATGGCTACACCTTC,CSARDRGRGSNYGYTF
TRBV20-1,NA,NA,TRBJ2-7,TGCAGTCCCTGGCAGGGGTACGAGCAGTACTTC,CSPWQGYEQYF
TRBV4-1,many,TRBD1,TRBJ2-7,TGCGCCAGCAGCCAAACAACACAGGGGTCCTACGAGCAGTACTTC,CASSQTTQGSYEQYF
TRBV2,many,NA,TRBJ1-3,TGTGCCAGCAGTGAATGGAGCTCTGGAAACACCATATATTTT,CASSEWSSGNTIYF
TRBV7-2,many,NA,TRBJ1-6,TGTGCCAGCAGCCTCCCCGTAGGAGGGATTTCACCCCTCCACTTT,CASSLPVGGISPLHF